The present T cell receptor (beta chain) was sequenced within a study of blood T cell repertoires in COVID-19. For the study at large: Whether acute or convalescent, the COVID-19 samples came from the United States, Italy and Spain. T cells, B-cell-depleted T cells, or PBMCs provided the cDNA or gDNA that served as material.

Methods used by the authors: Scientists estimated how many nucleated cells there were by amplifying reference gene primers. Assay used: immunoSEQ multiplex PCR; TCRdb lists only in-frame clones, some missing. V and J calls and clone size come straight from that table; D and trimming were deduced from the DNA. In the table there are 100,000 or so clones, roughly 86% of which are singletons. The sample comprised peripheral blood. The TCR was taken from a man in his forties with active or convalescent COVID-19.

The CDR3 loop reads CASSPRFSEQYF. Written as DNA, the CDR3 is TGTGCCAGCAGCCCCCGGTTCTCCGAGCAGTACTTC. The chain employs TRBV11-3 and TRBJ2-7; D gene uncertain. CDR1 and CDR2 (germline): SGHNT, YENEEA. The CDR3 consists of 12 residues. V was trimmed by 5 bases and J by 6 bases, leaving 11 bases between them.